The 21 T cell receptor beta chains below all came from one sample that was sequenced in a study of T cells after yellow fever vaccination. From the 5' RACE reads, TCRdb called clonotypes with MiXCR, one entry per CDR3 protein. Among hundreds of thousands of distinct CDR3 sequences listed, around 12% were seen once. The material was PBMCs, obtained on the day of the yellow fever booster vaccination. All receptors come from a young man who received the YFV17D yellow fever vaccine.

The chain links TRBV4-2 to TRBJ2-2, with TRBD2 matching over 10 bases. Germline lookup yields CDR1 LGHNA and CDR2 YNFKEQ. V was clipped by 2 bases and J by 8 bases; unmatched bases: 8. This CDR3 has 16 residues. The CDR3 protein is CASSQPAGGGKGELFF. The CDR3 DNA reads as TGTGCCAGCAGCCAACCAGCGGGAGGGGGTAAGGGGGAGCTGTTTTTT.

The table lists this clonotype with a few counts. V and J are TRBV20-1 and TRBJ2-7; possibly TRBD2 for D (5 bases). Germline V CDR1 and CDR2: DFQATT, SNEGSKA (reference sequence). Trimming shortened V by 3 bases and J by 0 bases, and 15 bases separated the two germline ends. The CDR3 runs 15 residues. CDR3 nucleotides: TGCAGTGCTAGGTATCGGGGTGGGGACTCCTACGAGCAGTACTTC. It codes for CSARYRGGDSYEQYF.

In this sample, this clonotype turned up a few times. The genes are TRBV11-2 and TRBJ2-4, with 12 bases that match TRBD2. The V gene end was trimmed by 5 bases and the J gene end by 1 base; junction bases not matched to a gene: 18. The CDR3 has 21 residues. Germline CDR1 reads SGHAT; CDR2 reads FQNNGV. The CDR3 spells CASSLRSRLAGELIAKNIQYF. The CDR3 DNA follows: TGTGCCAGCAGCCTTAGGTCTCGACTAGCGGGAGAGCTAATTGCCAAAAACATTCAGTACTTC.

As DNA, the CDR3 is TGCAGTGCTAGGCAGGGTGACACTGAAGCTTTCTTT. Translated: CSARQGDTEAFF. The chain uses TRBV20-1 and TRBJ1-1; D is possibly TRBD1 (5 bases). This CDR3 is 12 amino acids long. In germline, CDR1 is DFQATT, CDR2 SNEGSKA (reference sequence). Trimming pared 3 bases from V and 3 bases from J, leaving 8 bases between.

Only a few counts were recorded for this clonotype. J is TRBJ1-2 and V is TRBV4-1; no clear D gene. The germline CDR1 and CDR2 sequences are MGHRA and YSYEKL. V lost 0 bases and J 2 bases, leaving 7 bases between the germline ends. There are 14 residues in the CDR3. CDR3 sequence: CASSQDRTNYGYTF. CDR3 coding DNA: TGCGCCAGCAGCCAAGATCGGACCAACTATGGCTACACCTTC.

This clonotype was detected ten times or more. The rearrangement links TRBV28 to TRBJ2-1; D remains unclear. The CDR3 consists of 15 residues. Trimming took 7 bases from V and 2 from J, leaving 15 bases between them. Germline V gene sequence: CDR1 MDHEN, CDR2 SYDVKM. CDR3: CASTPPPRPYNEQFF. DNA of the CDR3: TGTGCCAGCACCCCCCCGCCGCGGCCCTACAATGAGCAGTTCTTC.

This clonotype was seen more than once but under ten times. V is TRBV6-1 and J is TRBJ2-5; 8 bases fit TRBD2. V gave up 6 bases and J gave up 4 bases; unmatched junction bases: 10. Germline V gene sequence: CDR1 MNHNS, CDR2 SASEGT. This CDR3 comprises 15 residues. The chain's CDR3 is CASSPSGAGGETQYF. The DNA of the CDR3 is TGTGCCAGCAGCCCGTCAGGCGCGGGAGGAGAGACCCAGTACTTC.

The rearrangement links TRBV9 to TRBJ2-7; D is unresolved. The germline gives CDR1 SGDLS, CDR2 YYNGEE. Trimming cost V 0 bases and J 2 bases, with 12 bases left between them. The CDR3 length is 15 residues. The CDR3 DNA follows: TGTGCCAGCAGCGTAGAAGACGTTGCCCCCTACGAGCAGTACTTC. Protein: CASSVEDVAPYEQYF. Full variable domain (missing parts from reference TRBV9 and TRBJ2-7): DSGVTQTPKHLITATGQRVTLRCSPRSGDLSVYWYQQSLDQGLQFLIQYYNGEERAKGNILERFSAQQFPDLHSELNLSSLELGDSALYFCASSVEDVAPYEQYFGPGTRLTVT.

The chain links TRBV10-3 to TRBJ2-5, with 7 positions matching TRBD1. V lost 4 bases and J lost 3; bases outside the gene matches: 5. CDR3 length equals 14 residues. The V gene's germline CDR1 is ENHRY and CDR2 SYGVKD. The DNA of the CDR3 is TGTGCCATCAGTGGAAGGGGGCCCGAAGAGACCCAGTACTTC. It yields the protein CAISGRGPEETQYF.

In its sample, this clonotype was seen many times. J is TRBJ2-1 and V is TRBV10-3; TRBD2 matches at 7 bases. Germline V gene data show CDR1 as ENHRY and CDR2 as SYGVKD. Losses at the gene ends were 5 bases for V and 12 bases for J; bases not matched to a gene: 13. This CDR3 spans 14 amino acids. The CDR3 DNA reads as TGTGCCATCAGTACCAATGAAGCGCCGGGAGGGCAGTTCTTC. Amino acid sequence: CAISTNEAPGGQFF.

This clonotype came up a few times. The rearrangement uses TRBV5-1 and TRBJ1-1, with a tentative D call TRBD1 (5 bases). With 7 bases removed from V and 4 bases from J, the gap between germline ends came to 11 bases. The CDR3 loop spans 12 amino acids. CDR1 SGHRS and CDR2 YFSETQ come from the germline V gene. The CDR3 loop reads CASRQGVTEAFF. CDR3 DNA: TGCGCCAGCCGGCAGGGAGTCACTGAAGCTTTCTTT.

The chain uses TRBV20-1 and TRBJ1-4, with D possibly being TRBD1 (6 bases). Trimming pared 3 bases from V and 7 bases from J, leaving 21 bases between. Germline values: CDR1 DFQATT, CDR2 SNEGSKA (reference sequence). This CDR3 has 16 residues. In DNA form, the CDR3 reads TGCAGTGCTAGCACGGCCGGGACACGGGACACTGAAAAACTGTTTTTT. Encoded protein: CSASTAGTRDTEKLFF.

The chain has TRBV7-2 and TRBJ2-1; the D gene is possibly TRBD1 (6 bases). The CDR3 totals 12 residues. Trimming stripped 7 bases from V and 3 bases from J, with 7 bases between. Germline CDR1 is SGHTA and CDR2 is FQGNSA. The DNA of the CDR3 is TGTGCCAGCAAGGACAGCTACAATGAGCAGTTCTTC. Its translation: CASKDSYNEQFF.

This clonotype was observed at least ten times. This CDR3 reads CTRGTEAFF. The CDR3 DNA sequence: TGCACGCGAGGCACTGAAGCTTTCTTT. The chain has TRBV20-1 and TRBJ1-1; the D is unclear. Germline CDR1 DFQATT, CDR2 SNEGSKA (reference sequence). This CDR3 region has 9 residues.

This chain uses TRBV5-1 with TRBJ1-5; D gene ambiguous. Trimming stripped 4 bases from V and 0 bases from J, with 11 bases between. The CDR3 is 15 residues long. Germline V gene data show CDR1 as SGHRS and CDR2 as YFSETQ. CDR3 in amino acids: CASSVVGDSNQPQHF. The CDR3 region has the DNA TGCGCCAGCAGCGTGGTCGGCGATAGCAATCAGCCCCAGCATTTT. The full variable domain, its missing parts supplied by reference TRBV5-1 and TRBJ1-5, is KAGVTQTPRYLIKTRGQQVTLSCSPISGHRSVSWYQQTPGQGLQFLFEYFSETQRNKGNFPGRFSGRQFSNSRSEMNVSTLELGDSALYLCASSVVGDSNQPQHFGDGTRLSIL.

V usage is TRBV9 and J usage is TRBJ2-4; D unresolved. The CDR3 length is 14 residues. Deletions cut 2 bases from V and 6 bases from J, with 12 bases between. Germline values: CDR1 SGDLS, CDR2 YYNGEE. CDR3 protein: CASSVEKGGNIQYF. In nucleotides, the CDR3 is TGTGCCAGCAGCGTCGAGAAAGGCGGAAACATTCAGTACTTC.

This clonotype occurred a few times. The rearrangement joins TRBV10-3 to TRBJ2-2, with 7 bases matching TRBD1. Per the germline V gene, CDR1 is ENHRY and CDR2 is SYGVKD. The CDR3 is made up of 14 amino acids. The trim removed 7 bases at V and 2 bases at J, leaving 4 bases unmatched. The CDR3 nucleotides are TGTGCCATCAAGAGGGACAGAAACACCGGGGAGCTGTTTTTT. This encodes CAIKRDRNTGELFF.

This chain connects TRBV9 to TRBJ2-7; 7 bases are a match to TRBD2. The length of the CDR3 is 14 residues. In germline, CDR1 is SGDLS, CDR2 YYNGEE. J gave up 3 bases and V 3 bases, and 6 bases lay outside the gene matches. As DNA, the CDR3 is TGTGCCAGCAGCGCCGAGGGCGGGAGCTACGAGCAGTACTTC. Its protein product is CASSAEGGSYEQYF.

In its sample, this clonotype was seen a few times. The rearrangement joins TRBV29-1 to TRBJ2-5; TRBD1 matches at 7 bases. The germline V gene encodes CDR1 SQVTM and CDR2 ANQGSEA. This CDR3 comprises 13 residues. Trimming removed 6 bases from V and 4 bases from J; junction bases left unmatched: 8. CDR3 in amino acids: CSVDRVQRETQYF. The CDR3 bases are TGCAGCGTAGACAGGGTACAGCGAGAGACCCAGTACTTC. The whole variable domain, filled in from reference TRBV29-1 and TRBJ2-5, reads SAVISQKPSRDICQRGTSLTIQCQVDSQVTMMFWYRQQPGQSLTLIATANQGSEATYESGFVIDKFPISRPNLTFSTLTVSNMSPEDSSIYLCSVDRVQRETQYFGPGTRLLVL.

The chain links TRBV29-1 to TRBJ2-5, with 7 bases that match TRBD1. Germline trimming cut 6 bases from V and 4 bases from J; bases unmatched to any gene: 8. There are 13 residues in the CDR3. Germline lookup yields CDR1 SQVTM and CDR2 ANQGSEA. This chain's CDR3 is CSVGQVLGETQYF. The CDR3 DNA reads as TGCAGCGTAGGACAGGTTTTAGGAGAGACCCAGTACTTC.

The table lists this clonotype with a few counts. CDR3 loop: CASSYGLGYEQYF. The CDR3 nucleotides are TGTGCCAGCAGTTACGGGCTAGGCTACGAGCAGTACTTC. The chain combines TRBV6-2 or TRBV6-3 with TRBJ2-7; unclear D gene. The CDR3 is made up of 13 amino acids. Germline CDR1 reads MNHEY; CDR2 reads SVGEGT. Trimming pared 2 bases from V and 3 bases from J, leaving 8 bases between.